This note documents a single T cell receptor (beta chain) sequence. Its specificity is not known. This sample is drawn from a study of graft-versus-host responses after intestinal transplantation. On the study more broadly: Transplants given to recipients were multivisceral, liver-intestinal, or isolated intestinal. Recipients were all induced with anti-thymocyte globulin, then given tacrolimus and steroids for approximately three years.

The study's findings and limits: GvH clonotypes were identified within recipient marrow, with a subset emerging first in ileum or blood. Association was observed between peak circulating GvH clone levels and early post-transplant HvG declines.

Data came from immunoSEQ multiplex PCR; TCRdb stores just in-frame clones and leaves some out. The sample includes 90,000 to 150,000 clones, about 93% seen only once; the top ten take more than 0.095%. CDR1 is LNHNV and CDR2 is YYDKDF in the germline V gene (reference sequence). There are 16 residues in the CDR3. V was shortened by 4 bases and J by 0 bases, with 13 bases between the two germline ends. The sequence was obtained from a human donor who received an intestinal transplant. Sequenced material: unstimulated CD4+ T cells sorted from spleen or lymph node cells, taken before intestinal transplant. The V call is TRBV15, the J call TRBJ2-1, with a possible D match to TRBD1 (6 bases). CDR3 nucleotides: TGTGCCACCAGCATCCTACAGGGAAGCTCCTACAATGAGCAGTTCTTC. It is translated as CATSILQGSSYNEQFF.